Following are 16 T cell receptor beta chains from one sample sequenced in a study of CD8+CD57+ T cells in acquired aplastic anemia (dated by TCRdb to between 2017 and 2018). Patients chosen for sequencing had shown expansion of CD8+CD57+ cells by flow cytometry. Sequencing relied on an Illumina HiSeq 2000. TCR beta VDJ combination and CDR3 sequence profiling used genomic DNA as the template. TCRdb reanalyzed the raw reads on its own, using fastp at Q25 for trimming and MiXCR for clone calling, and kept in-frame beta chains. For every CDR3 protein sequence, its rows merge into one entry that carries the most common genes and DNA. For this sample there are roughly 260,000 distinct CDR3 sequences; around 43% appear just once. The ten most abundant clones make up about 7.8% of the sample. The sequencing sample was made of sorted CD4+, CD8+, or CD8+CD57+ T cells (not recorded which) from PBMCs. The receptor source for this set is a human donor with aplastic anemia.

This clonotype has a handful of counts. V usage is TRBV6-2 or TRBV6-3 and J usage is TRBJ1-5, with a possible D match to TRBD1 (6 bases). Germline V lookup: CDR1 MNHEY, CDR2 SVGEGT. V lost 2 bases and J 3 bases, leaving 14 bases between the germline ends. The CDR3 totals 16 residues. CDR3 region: CASSYTGHGLNQPQHF. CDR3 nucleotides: TGTGCCAGCAGTTACACAGGGCATGGACTCAATCAGCCCCAGCATTTT.

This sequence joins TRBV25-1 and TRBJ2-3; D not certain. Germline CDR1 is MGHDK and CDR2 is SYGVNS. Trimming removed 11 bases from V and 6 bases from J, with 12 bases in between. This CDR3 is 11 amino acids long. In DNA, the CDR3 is TGTGCCCCCGGAATGGGGGATACGCAGTATTTT. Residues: CAPGMGDTQYF.

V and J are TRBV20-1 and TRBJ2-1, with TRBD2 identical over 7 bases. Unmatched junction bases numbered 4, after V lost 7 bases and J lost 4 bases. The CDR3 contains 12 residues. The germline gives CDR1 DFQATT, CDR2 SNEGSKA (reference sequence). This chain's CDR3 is CSGGRAYNEQFF. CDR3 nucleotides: TGCAGTGGAGGGAGGGCTTACAATGAGCAGTTCTTC.

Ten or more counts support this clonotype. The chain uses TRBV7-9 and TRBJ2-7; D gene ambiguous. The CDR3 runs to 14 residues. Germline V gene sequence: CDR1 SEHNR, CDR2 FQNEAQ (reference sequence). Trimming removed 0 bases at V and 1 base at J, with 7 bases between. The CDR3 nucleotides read TGTGCCAGCAGCTTAGCTAGTGTGTCCTACGAGCAGTACTTC. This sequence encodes CASSLASVSYEQYF.

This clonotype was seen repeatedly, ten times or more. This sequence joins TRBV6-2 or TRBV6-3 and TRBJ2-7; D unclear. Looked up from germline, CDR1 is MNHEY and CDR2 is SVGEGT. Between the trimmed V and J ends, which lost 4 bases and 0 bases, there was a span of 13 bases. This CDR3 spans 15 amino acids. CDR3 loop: CASSSSSESSYEQYF. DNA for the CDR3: TGTGCCAGCAGTTCCTCCTCTGAGAGCTCCTACGAGCAGTACTTC.

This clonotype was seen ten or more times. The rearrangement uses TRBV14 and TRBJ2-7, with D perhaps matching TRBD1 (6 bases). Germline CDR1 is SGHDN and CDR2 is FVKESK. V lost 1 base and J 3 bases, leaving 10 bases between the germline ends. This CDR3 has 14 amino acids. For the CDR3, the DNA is TGTGCCAGCAGCCAAGGACAGGTGGACTACGAGCAGTACTTC. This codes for CASSQGQVDYEQYF.

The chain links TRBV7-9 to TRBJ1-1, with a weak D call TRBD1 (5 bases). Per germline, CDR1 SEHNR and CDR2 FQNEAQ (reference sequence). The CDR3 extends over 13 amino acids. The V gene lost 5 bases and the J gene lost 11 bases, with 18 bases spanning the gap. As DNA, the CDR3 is TGTGCCAGCAGCCGGGACGGGGATTCGGTCGCTTTCTTT. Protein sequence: CASSRDGDSVAFF.

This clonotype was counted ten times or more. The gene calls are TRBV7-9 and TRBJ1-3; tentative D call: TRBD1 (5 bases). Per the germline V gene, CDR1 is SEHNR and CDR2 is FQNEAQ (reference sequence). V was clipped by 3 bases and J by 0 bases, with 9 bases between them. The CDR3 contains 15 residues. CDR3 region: CASSFFDSSGNTIYF. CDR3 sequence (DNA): TGTGCCAGCAGCTTCTTTGACAGCTCTGGAAACACCATATATTTT.

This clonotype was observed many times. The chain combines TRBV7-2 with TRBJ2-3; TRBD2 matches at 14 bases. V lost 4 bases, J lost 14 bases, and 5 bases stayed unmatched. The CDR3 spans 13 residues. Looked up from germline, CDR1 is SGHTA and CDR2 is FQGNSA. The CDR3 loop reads CASSSTSGGALYF. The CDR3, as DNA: TGTGCCAGCAGCTCGACTAGCGGGGGGGCTTTGTATTTT.

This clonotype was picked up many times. The CDR3 region is CASSAGTGLEKLFF. In nucleotides, the CDR3 is TGTGCCAGCAGCGCCGGGACAGGCTTGGAAAAACTGTTTTTT. This rearrangement joins TRBV13 to TRBJ1-4, with TRBD1 identical over 8 bases. Trimming removed 5 bases from V and 8 bases from J; junction bases left unmatched: 7. Germline-derived CDR1 and CDR2 are PRHDT and FYEKMQ (reference sequence). This CDR3 region has 14 residues.

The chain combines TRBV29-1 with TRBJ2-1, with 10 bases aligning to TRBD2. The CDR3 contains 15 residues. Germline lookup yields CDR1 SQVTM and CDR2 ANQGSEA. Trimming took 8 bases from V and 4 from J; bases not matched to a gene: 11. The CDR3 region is CSFRSSGGPYNEQFF. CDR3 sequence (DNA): TGCAGCTTCAGAAGTAGCGGGGGGCCATACAATGAGCAGTTCTTC.

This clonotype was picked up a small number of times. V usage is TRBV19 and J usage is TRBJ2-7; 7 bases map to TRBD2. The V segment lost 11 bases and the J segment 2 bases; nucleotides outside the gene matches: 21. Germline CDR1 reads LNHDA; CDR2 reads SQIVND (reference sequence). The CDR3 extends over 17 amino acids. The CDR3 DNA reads TGTGCCTGGACCGTCCACAGAGAGCGGGACTATCCCTACGAGCAGTACTTC. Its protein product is CAWTVHRERDYPYEQYF. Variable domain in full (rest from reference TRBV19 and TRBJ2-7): DGGITQSPKYLFRKEGQNVTLSCEQNLNHDAMYWYRQDPGQGLRLIYYSQIVNDFQKGDIAEGYSVSREKKESFPLTVTSAQKNPTAFYLCAWTVHRERDYPYEQYFGPGTRLTVT.

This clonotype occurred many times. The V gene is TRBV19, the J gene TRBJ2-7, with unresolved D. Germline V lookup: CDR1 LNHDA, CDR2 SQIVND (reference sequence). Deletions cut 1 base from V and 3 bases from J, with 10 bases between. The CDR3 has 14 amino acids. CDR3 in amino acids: CASSIVGSGYEQYF. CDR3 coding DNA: TGTGCCAGTAGTATAGTAGGGTCCGGCTACGAGCAGTACTTC.

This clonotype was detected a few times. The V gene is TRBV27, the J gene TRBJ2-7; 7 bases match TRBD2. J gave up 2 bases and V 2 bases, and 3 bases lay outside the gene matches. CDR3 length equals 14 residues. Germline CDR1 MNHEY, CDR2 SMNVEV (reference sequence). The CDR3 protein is CASSLTSEAYEQYF. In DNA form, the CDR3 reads TGTGCCAGCAGTTTAACTAGCGAGGCCTACGAGCAGTACTTC.

The CDR3 loop reads CASSSGLHTDTQYF. Written as DNA, the CDR3 is TGTGCCAGCAGTTCGGGACTGCACACAGATACGCAGTATTTT. The V gene is TRBV6-5, the J gene TRBJ2-3; maybe TRBD2 (6 bases). V gave up 4 bases and J gave up 2 bases, with 10 bases separating them. The CDR3 has 14 residues. Per the germline V gene, CDR1 is MNHEY and CDR2 is SVGAGI.

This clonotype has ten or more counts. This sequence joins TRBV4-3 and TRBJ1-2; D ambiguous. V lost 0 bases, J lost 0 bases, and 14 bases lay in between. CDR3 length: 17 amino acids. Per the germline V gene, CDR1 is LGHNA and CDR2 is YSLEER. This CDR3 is CASSQDRGTVSNYGYTF. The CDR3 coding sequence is TGCGCCAGCAGCCAAGACAGAGGAACAGTCTCTAACTATGGCTACACCTTC.